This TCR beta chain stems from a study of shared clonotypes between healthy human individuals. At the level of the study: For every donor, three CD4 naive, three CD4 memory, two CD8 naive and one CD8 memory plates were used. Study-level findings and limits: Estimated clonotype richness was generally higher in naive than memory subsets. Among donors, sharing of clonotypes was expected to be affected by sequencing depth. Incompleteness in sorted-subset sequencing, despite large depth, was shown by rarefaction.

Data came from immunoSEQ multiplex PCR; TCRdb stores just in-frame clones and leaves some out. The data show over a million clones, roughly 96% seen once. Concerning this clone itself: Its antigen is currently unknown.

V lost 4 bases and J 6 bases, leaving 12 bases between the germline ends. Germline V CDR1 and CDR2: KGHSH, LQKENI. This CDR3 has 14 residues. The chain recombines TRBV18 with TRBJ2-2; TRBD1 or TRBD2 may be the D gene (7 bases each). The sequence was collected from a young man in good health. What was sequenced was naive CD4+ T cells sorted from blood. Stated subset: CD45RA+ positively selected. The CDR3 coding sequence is TGTGCCAGCTCACGACAGGGAGGGCCCGGGGAGCTGTTTTTT. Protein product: CASSRQGGPGELFF.